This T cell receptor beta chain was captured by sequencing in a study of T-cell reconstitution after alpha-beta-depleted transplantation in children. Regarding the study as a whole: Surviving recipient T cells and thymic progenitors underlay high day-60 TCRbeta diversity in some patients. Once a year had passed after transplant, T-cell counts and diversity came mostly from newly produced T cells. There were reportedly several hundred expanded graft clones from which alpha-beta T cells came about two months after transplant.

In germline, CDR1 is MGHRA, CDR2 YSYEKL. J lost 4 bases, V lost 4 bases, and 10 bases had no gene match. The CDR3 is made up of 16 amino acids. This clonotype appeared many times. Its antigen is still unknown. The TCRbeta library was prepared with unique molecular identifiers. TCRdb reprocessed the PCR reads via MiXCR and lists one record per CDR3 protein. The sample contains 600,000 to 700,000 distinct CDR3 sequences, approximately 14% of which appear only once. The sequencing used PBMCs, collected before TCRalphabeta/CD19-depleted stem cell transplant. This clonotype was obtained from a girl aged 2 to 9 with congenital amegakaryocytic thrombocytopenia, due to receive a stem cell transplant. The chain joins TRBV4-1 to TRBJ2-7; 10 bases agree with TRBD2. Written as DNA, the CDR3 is TGCGCCAGCAGCCCAGTCCTTAGCGGGGGGCCGTACGAGCAGTACTTC. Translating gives CASSPVLSGGPYEQYF.